The rows below give T cell receptor beta chains drawn from one sample of a study of blood T cell repertoires in COVID-19. The table came from immunoSEQ multiplex PCR; TCRdb's copy has only in-frame clones and leaves some out. The sample shows hundreds of thousands of clones, 70% to 90% of them seen only once. Sequenced input: PBMCs or T cells enriched from blood (not recorded which). The receptor source for this set is a woman between 40 and 50 years old with acute COVID-19. The CDR3 runs from the conserved cysteine through the conserved F or W. Fields, in order: V gene, CDR3 protein.

>TRBV11-1
CASSFGKGEKLFF
>TRBV2
CASSELTETDTQYF
>TRBV9
CASSSTLAGGYNEQFF
>TRBV28
CASSVGGDTQYF
>TRBV4-1
CASSPMGQDNSPLHF
>TRBV9
CASSPQLRSTDTQYF
>TRBV19
CASSKSGTSGGEEQFF
>TRBV7-8
CASSSGTGGTNTEAFF
>TRBV14
CASSKSVGANSPLHF
>TRBV29-1
CSGRAQGYGYTF
>TRBV28
CASSLSTEARGQPQHF
>TRBV5-1
CASSVGGGSYNSPLHF
>TRBV3-1/TRBV3-2
CASSPLGGTDTEAFF
>TRBV12-3/TRBV12-4
CASSTTYEQYF
>TRBV11-2
CASSPETGLQNQPQHF
>TRBV27
CASSLSPNEQFF
>TRBV7-6
CASSLRQGSDYGYTF
>TRBV5-1
CASSSSGGWNTEAFF
>TRBV11-3
CASSPRTGLTGELFF
>TRBV18
CASSPGAPVETQYF
>TRBV5-1
CASSLATDGGELFF
>TRBV7-2
CASRRDRRSYEQYF
>TRBV9
CASSVEKAGTGANTF
>TRBV7-7
CASSRGTGGEKLFF
>TRBV28
CASSLLQGGEGNQPQHF
>TRBV11-2
CASSLTGFGYTF
>TRBV29-1
CSVDFGGANTEAFF
>TRBV19
CASSSTASEETQYF
>TRBV19
CASSTRTAYTF
>TRBV10-3
CAISDSRQAVAQHF
>TRBV9
CASSVAQGQGYSPLHF
>TRBV6-5
CASRVPGQNQPQHF
>TRBV6-1
CASSDGSGGYNEQFF
>TRBV18
CASSPSGQGRQPQHF
>TRBV28
CASNTNGGQGGVQYF
>TRBV7-9
CASSQGLAGVHEQYF
>TRBV18
CASSPALAGVYEQYF
>TRBV19
CASSSGEGQPQHF
>TRBV3-1/TRBV3-2
CASSPPTGQYTEAFF
>TRBV5-1
CASSREGGGYNEQFF
>TRBV3-1/TRBV3-2
CASSQTLQETQYF